The clone carrying this TCR beta chain was counted between two and nine times. What it binds is not known. The sample comes from a study of cytomegalovirus exposure and HLA in healthy donors. Both 60 Vbeta primers and 13 Jbeta primers went into the PCR. The assay was immunoSEQ multiplex PCR, and TCRdb's table has in-frame clones only and misses some. The sample lists roughly 67,000 clones, just under 80% occurring once. Study-wide findings and caveats: A few CMV-associated chains were confirmed in vitro to be specific for CMV antigens. Reportedly, fewer N-insertions than the approximately 680-donor mean appeared in an Asian-associated ancestry cluster in a later analysis. Productive rates of about 90% or about 30% were seen for most TCR beta V segments in an earlier analysis.

The sequence came from a man aged 35-49 years in good health and CMV-seronegative. The sample consisted of PBMCs.

DNA of the CDR3: TGCGCCAGCAGCCAGCAGGGTTTGGATAATTCACCCCTCCACTTT. Translated, it gives CASSQQGLDNSPLHF. The chain uses TRBV4-1 and TRBJ1-6; D is perhaps TRBD1 (5 bases). Germline V gives CDR1 MGHRA, CDR2 YSYEKL. Trimming cost V 3 bases and J 5 bases, with 11 bases left between them. This CDR3 contains 15 residues.